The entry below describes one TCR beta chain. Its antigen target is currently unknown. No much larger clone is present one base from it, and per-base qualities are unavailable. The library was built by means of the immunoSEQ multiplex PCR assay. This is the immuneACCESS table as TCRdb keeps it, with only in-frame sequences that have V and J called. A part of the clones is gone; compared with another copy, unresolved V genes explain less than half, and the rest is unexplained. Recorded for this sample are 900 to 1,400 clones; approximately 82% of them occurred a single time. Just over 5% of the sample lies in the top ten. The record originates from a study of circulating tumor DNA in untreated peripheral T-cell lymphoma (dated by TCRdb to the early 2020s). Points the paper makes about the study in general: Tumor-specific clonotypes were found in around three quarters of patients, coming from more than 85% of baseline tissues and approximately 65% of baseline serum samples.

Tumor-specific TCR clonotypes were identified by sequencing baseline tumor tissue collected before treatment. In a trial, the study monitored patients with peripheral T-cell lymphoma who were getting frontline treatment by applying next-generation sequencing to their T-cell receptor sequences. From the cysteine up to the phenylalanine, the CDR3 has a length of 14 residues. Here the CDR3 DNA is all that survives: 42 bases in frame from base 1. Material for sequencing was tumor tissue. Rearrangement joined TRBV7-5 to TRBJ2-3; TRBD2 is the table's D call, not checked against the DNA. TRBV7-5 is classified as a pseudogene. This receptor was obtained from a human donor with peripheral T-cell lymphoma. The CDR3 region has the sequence CASSFRTSTDTQYF. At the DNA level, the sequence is TGTGCCAGCAGCTTTAGGACTAGCACAGATACGCAGTATTTT.